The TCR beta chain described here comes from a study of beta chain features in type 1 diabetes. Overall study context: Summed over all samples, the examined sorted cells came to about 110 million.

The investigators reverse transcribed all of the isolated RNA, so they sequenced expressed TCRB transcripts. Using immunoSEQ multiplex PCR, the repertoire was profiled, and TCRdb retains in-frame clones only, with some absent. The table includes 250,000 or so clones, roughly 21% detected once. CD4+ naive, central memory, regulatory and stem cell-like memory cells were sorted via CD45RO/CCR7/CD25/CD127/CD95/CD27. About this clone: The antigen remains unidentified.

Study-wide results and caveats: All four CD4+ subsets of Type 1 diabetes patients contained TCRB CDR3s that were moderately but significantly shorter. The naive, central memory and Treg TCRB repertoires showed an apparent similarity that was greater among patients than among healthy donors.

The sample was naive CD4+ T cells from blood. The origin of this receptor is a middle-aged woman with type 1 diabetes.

In nucleotides, the CDR3 is TGCAGCGTTGAAGCCTCTGAAGCTTTCTTT. It yields the protein CSVEASEAFF. The V gene is TRBV29-1, the J gene TRBJ1-1; the D is unclear. This CDR3 spans 10 amino acids. The germline CDR1 and CDR2 sequences are SQVTM and ANQGSEA. Trimming cost V 1 base and J 6 bases, with 3 bases left between them.